Below are 19 T cell receptor beta chains sequenced from a single sample in a study of cytomegalovirus exposure and HLA in healthy donors. Measured with immunoSEQ multiplex PCR; TCRdb has only the in-frame clones, and not every one. The sample lists 150,000 or so clones, 90% occurring once. The source material was PBMCs. Receptors originate from a young woman in good health and CMV-seropositive.

This rearrangement joins TRBV9 to TRBJ2-5; D uncertain. The CDR3 has 13 amino acids. Trimming cost V 0 bases and J 5 bases, with 8 bases left between them. Germline-derived CDR1 and CDR2 are SGDLS and YYNGEE. Here the CDR3 DNA reads TGTGCCAGCAGCGTAGGGTTTGAGGAGACCCAGTACTTC. It codes for CASSVGFEETQYF.

V and J are TRBV6-4 and TRBJ2-7, with D possibly being TRBD1 (5 bases). Germline V CDR1 and CDR2: MRHNA, SNTAGT. The CDR3 contains 15 residues. Trimming removed 7 bases at V and 4 bases at J, with 20 bases between. The CDR3 nucleotides read TGTGCCAGCAATATAAGACAGAGCTCTAATTACGAGCAGTACTTC. This gives the protein CASNIRQSSNYEQYF.

The chain has TRBV5-1 and TRBJ2-7; D not resolved. CDR1 and CDR2 (germline): SGHRS, YFSETQ. The length of the CDR3 is 13 residues. Between the trimmed V and J ends, which lost 4 bases and 5 bases, there was a span of 13 bases. The CDR3 reads CASSPRGLDEQYF. The DNA of the CDR3 is TGCGCCAGCAGCCCTCGAGGCCTCGACGAGCAGTACTTC.

The chain recombines TRBV4-1 with TRBJ2-7, with TRBD2 matching 9 bases. There are 14 residues in the CDR3. Germline-derived CDR1 and CDR2 are MGHRA and YSYEKL. With 2 bases clipped from V and 6 bases from J, the junction kept 5 bases outside the gene matches. The DNA for the CDR3 is TGCGCCAGCAGCCAAATCGGCGGGAGGGGCGAGCAGTACTTC. This codes for CASSQIGGRGEQYF.

V gene TRBV5-6 combines with J gene TRBJ1-1; 7 bases align to TRBD1. In germline, CDR1 is SGHDT, CDR2 YYEEEE. V shed 0 bases, J shed 1 base, and the junction held 9 bases outside the gene matches. CDR3 length equals 17 residues. CDR3 nucleotides: TGTGCCAGCAGCTTGGTAGGGGGCGCAGCCGGGAACACTGAAGCTTTCTTT. This codes for CASSLVGGAAGNTEAFF. The whole variable domain, remainder taken from reference TRBV5-6 and TRBJ1-1, is DAGVTQSPTHLIKTRGQQVTLRCSPKSGHDTVSWYQQALGQGPQFIFQYYEEEERQRGNFPDRFSGHQFPNYSSELNVNALLLGDSALYLCASSLVGGAAGNTEAFFGQGTRLTVV.

This chain links TRBV6-1 with TRBJ2-7; maybe TRBD2 (6 bases). The CDR3 contains 13 residues. Germline V lookup: CDR1 MNHNS, CDR2 SASEGT. Between the trimmed V and J ends, which lost 7 bases and 6 bases, there was a span of 16 bases. CDR3 coding DNA: TGTGCCAGCATCGAAGCGGGCCACGGCGAGCAGTACTTC. It is translated as CASIEAGHGEQYF.

V is TRBV2 and J is TRBJ2-4; TRBD2 matches 7 bases. CDR1 SNHLY and CDR2 FYNNEI come from the germline V gene. J was trimmed by 7 bases and V by 8 bases; bases with no gene match: 11. This CDR3 is built from 14 residues. CDR3 loop: CASRLSKGGNIQYF. DNA for the CDR3: TGTGCCAGCCGACTCTCTAAGGGAGGGAACATTCAGTACTTC.

V is TRBV7-6 and J is TRBJ1-1; D unresolved. The V gene's germline CDR1 is SGHVS and CDR2 FNYEAQ. This CDR3 comprises 13 residues. Trimming removed 1 base at V and 0 bases at J, with 3 bases between. CDR3 residues: CASSLDMNTEAFF. The CDR3 DNA reads as TGTGCCAGCAGCTTAGACATGAACACTGAAGCTTTCTTT.

The genes are TRBV4-2 and TRBJ2-3; 15 bases map to TRBD2. Germline V gene lookup returns CDR1 LGHNA and CDR2 YNFKEQ. This CDR3 comprises 19 residues. Germline trimming cut 4 bases from V and 2 bases from J; bases unmatched to any gene: 10. The CDR3, as DNA: TGTGCCAGCAGCCGAGGGCAGGGACTAGCGGGGGGAAACACAGATACGCAGTATTTT. It codes for CASSRGQGLAGGNTDTQYF.

This chain links TRBV18 with TRBJ2-2; no firm D call. With 2 bases removed from V and 5 bases from J, the gap between germline ends came to 6 bases. Germline V gene data show CDR1 as KGHSH and CDR2 as LQKENI. This CDR3 contains 13 residues. This CDR3 is CASSPSTTGELFF. Written as DNA, the CDR3 is TGTGCCAGCTCACCATCCACAACCGGGGAGCTGTTTTTT.

V gene TRBV9 combines with J gene TRBJ2-1; the D gene is possibly TRBD1 (6 bases). The CDR3 runs to 13 residues. Germline CDR1 and CDR2: SGDLS and YYNGEE. The V end was cut by 4 bases, the J end by 4 bases, with 9 bases between. CDR3 nucleotides: TGTGCCAGCAGCTCCAGGGGATACAATGAGCAGTTCTTC. Translated: CASSSRGYNEQFF.

The chain recombines TRBV28 with TRBJ2-7; D might be TRBD2 (6 bases). Per germline, CDR1 MDHEN and CDR2 SYDVKM. This CDR3 is built from 14 residues. V lost 5 bases to trimming and J lost 1 base, with 12 bases between them. CDR3 region: CASSSPGLSYEQYF. In nucleotides, the CDR3 is TGTGCCAGCAGTAGTCCGGGACTGTCCTACGAGCAGTACTTC.

V gene TRBV7-2 combines with J gene TRBJ1-1; tentatively, D is TRBD1 (5 bases). V was pared by 0 bases and J by 1 base, with 9 bases between. The CDR3 spans 15 residues. Germline values: CDR1 SGHTA, CDR2 FQGNSA. The CDR3 loop is CASSLAPGPNTEAFF. CDR3 bases: TGTGCCAGCAGCTTAGCACCAGGGCCGAACACTGAAGCTTTCTTT.

V and J are TRBV6-5 and TRBJ1-1, with 11 bases fitting TRBD1. The CDR3 consists of 15 residues. CDR1 MNHEY and CDR2 SVGAGI come from the germline V gene. V trimming: 2 bases; J trimming: 5 bases; junction bases outside the gene matches: 4. The CDR3 region is CASSYRTGGWTEAFF. DNA of the CDR3: TGTGCCAGCAGTTACCGGACAGGGGGCTGGACTGAAGCTTTCTTT.

The J gene is TRBJ1-1, the V gene TRBV19, with a possible D match to TRBD1 (5 bases). The CDR3 has 13 residues. Trimming cost V 4 bases and J 4 bases, with 10 bases left between them. The V gene's germline CDR1 is LNHDA and CDR2 SQIVND (reference sequence). The CDR3, as DNA: TGTGCCAGTAGTAACGGGGGAGTCACTGAAGCTTTCTTT. This translates into CASSNGGVTEAFF.

On this clone itself: One end of the junction fails to match germline, which may point to a read error. The chain joins TRBV6-6 to TRBJ2-1; TRBD1 is a possible D gene (6 bases). The CDR3 has 13 amino acids. The V gene's germline CDR1 is MNHNY and CDR2 SVGAGI (reference sequence). This CDR3 reads CASTYGRGGEQFF. The CDR3 coding sequence is TGTGCCAGCACTTACGGACGAGGGGGTGAGCAGTTCTTC.

The rearrangement uses TRBV6-1 and TRBJ1-5; a possible D gene is TRBD1 (5 bases). Germline lookup yields CDR1 MNHNS and CDR2 SASEGT. This CDR3 is built from 15 residues. The germline V and J ends were trimmed by 5 bases and 2 bases, with 13 bases remaining between them. As DNA, the CDR3 is TGTGCCAGCAGTAAAGAGGGGTTGCGCAATCAGCCCCAGCATTTT. This codes for CASSKEGLRNQPQHF.

V is TRBV6-5 and J is TRBJ1-5; no clear D. The V gene lost 2 bases and the J gene lost 5 bases, with 7 bases spanning the gap. Germline values: CDR1 MNHEY, CDR2 SVGAGI. The CDR3 extends over 13 amino acids. For the CDR3, the DNA is TGTGCCAGCAGTTACGGGGAGGATCAGCCCCAGCATTTT. This codes for CASSYGEDQPQHF.

Remarks on this clone: The junction departs from the called germline gene at one end, perhaps through a read error. The J gene is TRBJ2-1, the V gene TRBV5-1; TRBD1 aligns across 7 bases. The CDR3 totals 14 residues. Germline V gene lookup returns CDR1 SGHRS and CDR2 YFSETQ. CDR3 nucleotides: TGCGCCAGCAGCCTAGGGGGCTCCGACAATGAGCAGTTCTTC. It translates to CASSLGGSDNEQFF.